This section outlines one T cell receptor beta chain sequence together with its context. Its specificity is unknown. Measured with immunoSEQ multiplex PCR; TCRdb has only the in-frame clones, and not every one. This sample carries 70,000 or so clones, approximately 90% of them seen once, and the ten largest clones take approximately 0.55%. This sample was taken from a study of OX40 agonist ivuxolimab in advanced cancers. Study-wide background: With a range of roughly 20 to 85, age averaged roughly 60 years, and around 80% were male. Whole-study results and caveats: Expanded peripheral T-cell antigen specificity went undetermined. Circulating CD4+ and CD8+ T cells showed clonal expansion by week 6 at 0.1 to 3.0 mg/kg.

The sample consisted of CD4+ or CD8+ T cells sorted from blood, taken in a trial of the OX40 agonist ivuxolimab. The TCR sequence derives from an adult with an advanced solid tumor such as melanoma, head and neck, liver or kidney cancer.

The CDR3 is CASRAATGFRIDEQYF. The CDR3 bases are TGTGCCAGCAGAGCTGCGACAGGGTTCCGGATCGACGAGCAGTACTTC. J is TRBJ2-7 and V is TRBV27; 7 nucleotides match TRBD1. Per germline, CDR1 MNHEY and CDR2 SMNVEV (reference sequence). The CDR3 has 16 residues. V lost 6 bases to trimming and J lost 5 bases; unmatched junction nucleotides: 16.